This passage covers 17 T cell receptor beta chains from one sample sequenced in a study of T-cell memory formation after mild COVID-19. Each CDR3 protein is one row after TCRdb ran MiXCR on the 5' RACE reads. This table has over 500,000 distinct CDR3 sequences, around 16% appearing once. Sequencing was performed on PBMCs or a T cell subset sorted from them (not recorded which). The receptors stem from an adult woman who had mild COVID-19 (a few samples of this study predate the infection). Cell type and time point are not known.

This rearrangement joins TRBV5-8 to TRBJ2-1, with a possible D match to TRBD2 (5 bases). V was shortened by 0 bases and J by 7 bases, with 14 bases between the two germline ends. Germline CDR1 is SGHTS and CDR2 is YDEGEE. The length of the CDR3 is 15 residues. The CDR3 bases are TGTGCCAGCAGCTTGGAAAGTCGGCGGGTAAATGAGCAGTTCTTC. Protein sequence: CASSLESRRVNEQFF.

This clonotype came up a few times. This sequence joins TRBV30 and TRBJ2-7, with 7 bases lining up with TRBD1. The CDR3 sequence is 15 residues long. J gave up 3 bases and V 4 bases, and 12 bases lay outside the gene matches. Germline lookup yields CDR1 GTSNPN and CDR2 SVGIG (reference sequence). Written as DNA, the CDR3 is TGTGCCTGGAATCCTTACAGGGGTTTCGACTACGAGCAGTACTTC. Translated, it gives CAWNPYRGFDYEQYF.

The chain has TRBV29-1 and TRBJ1-1; D not certain. The CDR3 sequence is 13 residues long. With 5 bases removed from V and 0 bases from J, the gap between germline ends came to 10 bases. Per germline, CDR1 SQVTM and CDR2 ANQGSEA. The CDR3 sequence: CSVSETMNTEAFF. CDR3 DNA sequence: TGCAGCGTTTCGGAGACAATGAACACTGAAGCTTTCTTT.

The rearrangement uses TRBV12-3 or TRBV12-4 and TRBJ2-3; possibly TRBD2 for D (6 bases). V was pared by 8 bases and J by 6 bases, with 24 bases between. The length of the CDR3 is 16 residues. The CDR3 coding sequence is TGTGCCAGCGACCAGGCTGCGGGGACCTGGGGGGATACGCAGTATTTT. Protein sequence: CASDQAAGTWGDTQYF.

This clonotype was observed a few times. The CDR3: CAIQPSGGAFAGELFF. CDR3 sequence (DNA): TGTGCCATCCAGCCTAGCGGGGGGGCCTTCGCCGGGGAGCTGTTTTTT. The chain uses TRBV10-3 and TRBJ2-2; 12 bases line up with TRBD2. The germline gives CDR1 ENHRY, CDR2 SYGVKD. The CDR3 length is 16 residues. Trimming cost V 8 bases and J 6 bases; bases outside gene matches: 10.

This clonotype has more than one count but fewer than ten. The J gene is TRBJ1-6, the V gene TRBV19, with 8 bases fitting TRBD1. CDR3 length: 16 residues. The V gene end was trimmed by 4 bases and the J gene end by 7 bases; junction bases not matched to a gene: 9. Germline values: CDR1 LNHDA, CDR2 SQIVND (reference sequence). CDR3 in amino acids: CASSKTGGRSNSPLHF. Written as DNA, the CDR3 is TGTGCCAGTAGTAAAACAGGGGGAAGGTCGAATTCACCCCTCCACTTT.

The V and J genes are TRBV27 and TRBJ1-1; D might be TRBD1 (6 bases). V was clipped by 3 bases and J by 9 bases, with 11 bases between them. CDR1 and CDR2 (germline): MNHEY, SMNVEV (reference sequence). This CDR3 has 12 residues. Here the CDR3 reads CASSFDGTQAFF. For the CDR3, the DNA is TGTGCCAGCAGTTTCGACGGGACACAAGCTTTCTTT.

This clonotype was counted a few times. The chain combines TRBV5-1 with TRBJ2-1, with 9 bases aligning to TRBD1. The V gene end was trimmed by 0 bases and the J gene end by 6 bases; junction bases not matched to a gene: 4. CDR3 length equals 15 residues. Germline V lookup: CDR1 SGHRS, CDR2 YFSETQ. CDR3 loop: CASSLGDRDFNEQFF. The CDR3 DNA sequence: TGCGCCAGCAGCTTGGGGGACAGGGATTTCAATGAGCAGTTCTTC. Full variable domain (rest looked up from reference TRBV5-1 and TRBJ2-1): KAGVTQTPRYLIKTRGQQVTLSCSPISGHRSVSWYQQTPGQGLQFLFEYFSETQRNKGNFPGRFSGRQFSNSRSEMNVSTLELGDSALYLCASSLGDRDFNEQFFGPGTRLTVL.

This rearrangement joins TRBV7-3 to TRBJ2-3; D is undetermined. The CDR3 length is 13 residues. Per the germline V gene, CDR1 is SGHTA and CDR2 is FQGTGA. V lost 3 bases to trimming and J lost 4 bases, with 8 bases between them. The CDR3 DNA reads TGTGCCAGCAGCTTTGGACCCGCAGATACGCAGTATTTT. It codes for CASSFGPADTQYF.

This clonotype was recorded a few times. At one boundary the junction diverges from the germline segment, which might be a read error. J is TRBJ2-7 and V is TRBV5-5; D is perhaps TRBD2 (5 bases). The CDR3 contains 14 residues. Per germline, CDR1 SGHKS and CDR2 YYEKEE (reference sequence). CDR3 region: CASSLEVGRYEQYF. CDR3 coding DNA: TGTGCCAGCAGTTTGGAGGTTGGTCGTTACGAGCAGTACTTC. Full variable domain (missing parts from reference TRBV5-5 and TRBJ2-7): DAGVTQSPTHLIKTRGQQVTLRCSPISGHKSVSWYQQVLGQGPQFIFQYYEKEERGRGNFPDRFSARQFPNYSSELNVNALLLGDSALYLCASSLEVGRYEQYFGPGTRLTVT.

This clonotype has a handful of counts. The V call is TRBV7-2, the J call TRBJ2-3, with D maybe TRBD2 (5 bases). V was trimmed by 4 bases and J by 4 bases, leaving 9 bases between them. The germline gives CDR1 SGHTA, CDR2 FQGNSA. The CDR3 is 13 amino acids. The CDR3 coding sequence is TGTGCCAGCAGCTCCTGGACTGCAGATACGCAGTATTTT. It encodes CASSSWTADTQYF.

The genes are TRBV2 and TRBJ1-4, with D perhaps TRBD1 (6 bases). CDR3 length: 15 amino acids. V was shortened by 1 base and J by 8 bases, with 14 bases between the two germline ends. In germline, CDR1 is SNHLY, CDR2 FYNNEI. Written as DNA, the CDR3 is TGTGCCAGCAGTGAAGGGGGACACCGAATAGAAAAACTGTTTTTT. This gives the protein CASSEGGHRIEKLFF. Together with reference TRBV2 and TRBJ1-4, the CDR3 gives the full variable domain: EPEVTQTPSHQVTQMGQEVILRCVPISNHLYFYWYRQILGQKVEFLVSFYNNEISEKSEIFDDQFSVERPDGSNFTLKIRSTKLEDSAMYFCASSEGGHRIEKLFFGSGTQLSVL.

The chain uses TRBV18 and TRBJ2-2; the D is unclear. The CDR3 has 12 amino acids. Germline V gene sequence: CDR1 KGHSH, CDR2 LQKENI. Deletions cut 5 bases from V and 5 bases from J, with 6 bases between. CDR3 DNA: TGTGCCAGCTCAGAGGCAACCGGGGAGCTGTTTTTT. Protein product: CASSEATGELFF.

The chain is built from TRBV25-1 and TRBJ2-1; no clear D. CDR3 length: 13 residues. Trimming removed 7 bases from V and 3 bases from J, with 10 bases in between. From germline, CDR1 is MGHDK and CDR2 SYGVNS. The CDR3 loop reads CASKAVGYNEQFF. The CDR3 DNA reads TGTGCCAGCAAGGCAGTCGGCTACAATGAGCAGTTCTTC.

The sample holds many counts of this clonotype. Written as DNA, the CDR3 is TGTGCCAGCAGCCCTCTGGAGAACTATGGCTACACCTTC. Translation: CASSPLENYGYTF. J is TRBJ1-2 and V is TRBV12-3 or TRBV12-4, with D unresolved. Trimming left V 6 bases short and J 2 bases short, with 10 bases between. CDR3 length: 13 amino acids.

This clonotype was picked up a small number of times. CDR3 in amino acids: CASSSLRTVGGETQYF. For the CDR3, the DNA is TGTGCCAGCAGCTCCCTAAGGACAGTGGGCGGTGAGACCCAGTACTTC. The J gene is TRBJ2-5, the V gene TRBV7-2, with D perhaps matching TRBD1 (6 bases). The CDR3 is 16 residues long. CDR1 is SGHTA, CDR2 FQGNSA, per germline. V was clipped by 4 bases and J by 5 bases, with 20 bases between them.

The chain couples TRBV7-2 to TRBJ2-7; D remains ambiguous. V shed 4 bases and J shed 6 bases, with 13 bases lying between them. There are 13 residues in the CDR3. CDR1 and CDR2 from the germline V gene are SGHTA and FQGNSA. CDR3 amino acids: CASSYRIAAEQYF. CDR3 DNA sequence: TGTGCCAGCAGCTATCGTATCGCCGCCGAGCAGTACTTC.